This T cell receptor beta chain was obtained from a study of graft-versus-host responses after intestinal transplantation. Study summary: Tacrolimus and steroids were given for three to four years to all recipients after anti-thymocyte globulin induction.

The germline V gene has CDR1 SEHNR and CDR2 FQNEAQ (reference sequence). V was clipped by 5 bases and J by 1 base; unmatched bases: 4. The CDR3 totals 16 residues. Generated by immunoSEQ multiplex PCR, the TCRdb table keeps only in-frame clones and is missing some. The sample records 65,000 to 90,000 clones, about 90% being singletons. Worth noting for this clone: The antigen remains undetermined.

Study-wide results and caveats: Graft-versus-host to host-versus-graft clonal ratios in allografts were high in patients with graft-donor T cell macrochimerism. Early HvG declines after transplant were associated with peak circulating GvH clone levels. Among recipient marrow samples, GvH clones were found; some appeared first in ileum or blood.

The chain links TRBV7-9 to TRBJ2-5; 13 bases line up with TRBD2. The sample consisted of unstimulated CD8+ T cells sorted from spleen or lymph node cells, taken before transplant. The TCR comes from a human donor who was the organ donor for an intestinal transplant. In DNA, the CDR3 is TGTGCCAGCAGCCAGGGGACTAGCGGGGTCCAAGAGACCCAGTACTTC. Protein product: CASSQGTSGVQETQYF. Together with reference TRBV7-9 and TRBJ2-5, the CDR3 gives the full variable domain: DTGVSQNPRHKITKRGQNVTFRCDPISEHNRLYWYRQTLGQGPEFLTYFQNEAQLEKSRLLSDRFSAERPKGSFSTLEIQRTEQGDSAMYLCASSQGTSGVQETQYFGPGTRLLVL.